This T cell receptor beta chain originates from a study of Ad26.COV2.S vaccination and SARS-CoV-2 variants. Turning to the study itself: Enrolled in COV1001, the donor was in the Ad26.COV2.S trial arm, which received the vaccine.

General observations from the study: Breadth measured for non-spike TCRs was similar across vaccine and placebo recipients.

To note about this clone: Its matching antigen is unknown.

Treatment given: around 19 received Ad26.COV2.S at low or high dose, single or two shots; about 5 received placebo; per-sample allocation not given. The samples date from day 63 after the first vaccine or placebo injection. An Ad26 vector carrying the Wuhan-strain SARS-CoV-2 spike served as the vaccine. Trimming took off 6 bases at V and 10 bases at J, with 19 bases between the two ends. Germline CDR1 LNHDA, CDR2 SQIVND (reference sequence). This CDR3 has 14 residues. This table comes from immunoSEQ multiplex PCR, and its TCRdb copy is limited to in-frame clones, with some not included. This table has roughly 380,000 clones, roughly 90% appearing once.

The sequencing here drew on peripheral blood, taken in a trial of Ad26.COV2.S vaccine versus placebo. The sequence derives from a person aged 18 to 59 who received the Ad26.COV2.S COVID-19 vaccine or a placebo. The chain recombines TRBV19 with TRBJ2-1; no reliable D call. CDR3 amino acids: CASSEALGSEEQFF. The CDR3 nucleotides read TGTGCCAGTAGCGAAGCGTTGGGGTCAGAGGAGCAGTTCTTC.